These 25 T cell receptor beta chains were all obtained from the same sample, sequenced in a study of T-cell memory formation after mild COVID-19. TCRdb reanalysed the 5' RACE reads using MiXCR and keeps one entry per CDR3 protein. The sample has around 200,000 distinct CDR3 sequences, about 10% seen once. Specimen: PBMCs or a T cell subset sorted from them (not recorded which). The receptors come from a man aged 18 to 29 who had mild COVID-19 (a few samples of this study predate the infection). Cell type and time point are not known.

In nucleotides, the CDR3 is TGTGCCAGCAGTGACCAGGGGGGAACCGGGGAGCTGTTTTTT. Its protein is CASSDQGGTGELFF. The chain uses TRBV6-4 and TRBJ2-2; D possibly corresponds to TRBD1 (7 bases). V lost 2 bases, J lost 5 bases, and 9 bases lay in between. CDR1 is MRHNA and CDR2 is SNTAGT in the germline V gene. CDR3 length equals 14 residues.

There are many counts of this clonotype. The genes are TRBV6-6 and TRBJ2-7; D perhaps matches TRBD1 (6 bases). The ends were cut back, 2 bases at V and 3 bases at J, with 14 bases in the middle. This CDR3 is built from 15 residues. Germline CDR1 is MNHNY and CDR2 is SVGAGI (reference sequence). CDR3 in amino acids: CASSYRGQRGYEQYV. The CDR3 DNA reads TGTGCCAGCAGTTACCGAGGACAGAGGGGCTACGAGCAGTACGTC.

The V call is TRBV5-1, the J call TRBJ2-3, with 11 positions matching TRBD2. The germline gives CDR1 SGHRS, CDR2 YFSETQ. V was clipped by 2 bases and J by 0 bases; unmatched bases: 5. The CDR3 runs to 17 residues. In DNA form, the CDR3 reads TGCGCCAGCAGCTTCGGGACTAGCGGTAAAAGCACAGATACGCAGTATTTT. Residues: CASSFGTSGKSTDTQYF.

This clonotype was seen a handful of times. Germline is not matched at one junction end, which may reflect a read error. J is TRBJ2-2 and V is TRBV7-7; TRBD1 matches at 9 bases. Germline CDR1 reads SSHAT; CDR2 reads FNYEAQ (reference sequence). This CDR3 region has 15 residues. The CDR3 coding sequence is TGTGCTAGCAGCCCAAGGACAGGGGATACCGGGGAGCTGTTTTTT. This codes for CASSPRTGDTGELFF.

A few counts support this clonotype. V and J are TRBV7-2 and TRBJ1-2, with TRBD1 matching over 10 bases. With 5 bases clipped from V and 5 bases from J, the junction kept 8 bases outside the gene matches. This CDR3 region has 15 residues. CDR1 SGHTA and CDR2 FQGNSA come from the germline V gene. The CDR3 sequence: CASSPRPGQGYGYTF. CDR3 nucleotide sequence: TGTGCCAGCAGCCCGAGACCGGGACAGGGGTATGGCTACACCTTC.

The chain employs TRBV3-1 and TRBJ2-5; D not certain. V was trimmed by 1 base and J by 3 bases, leaving 6 bases between them. The germline V gene encodes CDR1 LGHDT and CDR2 YNNKEL (reference sequence). This CDR3 comprises 13 residues. The DNA of the CDR3 is TGTGCCAGCAGCCAAGGGGTCGAAGAGACCCAGTACTTC. Translation: CASSQGVEETQYF.

This rearrangement joins TRBV9 to TRBJ2-3; TRBD1 or TRBD2 may be the D gene (5 bases each). The ends were cut back, 2 bases at V and 5 bases at J, with 18 bases in the middle. The CDR3 is 16 residues long. Per the germline V gene, CDR1 is SGDLS and CDR2 is YYNGEE. This CDR3 reads CASSVTPGRTRDTQYF. The CDR3, as DNA: TGTGCCAGCAGCGTGACCCCGGGACGGACACGAGATACGCAGTATTTT.

The J gene is TRBJ1-2, the V gene TRBV5-6, with 11 bases aligning to TRBD1. Germline-derived CDR1 and CDR2 are SGHDT and YYEEEE. This CDR3 is built from 14 residues. V trimming: 4 bases; J trimming: 7 bases; junction bases outside the gene matches: 6. The CDR3 sequence: CASSLDRGLVGYTF. CDR3 coding DNA: TGTGCCAGCAGCCTGGACAGGGGGCTAGTTGGCTACACCTTC.

This sequence joins TRBV5-1 and TRBJ2-1, with TRBD2 as a possible D gene (6 bases). The V and J ends lost 2 bases and 8 bases respectively, with 20 bases between them. CDR1 and CDR2 (germline): SGHRS, YFSETQ. This CDR3 has 16 residues. CDR3 in DNA: TGCGCCAGCAGCTTATTCGGCTGGGGGTCGGGGGATGAGCAGTTCTTC. Translating gives CASSLFGWGSGDEQFF.

The J gene is TRBJ2-1, the V gene TRBV20-1; tentatively, D is TRBD1 or TRBD2 (6 bases each). The CDR3 runs 16 residues. Germline V lookup: CDR1 DFQATT, CDR2 SNEGSKA (reference sequence). Trimming cost V 0 bases and J 5 bases, with 17 bases left between them. CDR3 nucleotides: TGCAGTGCTAGAGATACCGGGGGCTACGACCACAATGAGCAGTTCTTC. Translation gives CSARDTGGYDHNEQFF.

This clonotype was counted between two and nine times. The CDR3 bases are TGTGCCAGCAGCTGGGGACAGGGGGCAACTAATGAAAAACTGTTTTTT. As protein: CASSWGQGATNEKLFF. V is TRBV11-2 and J is TRBJ1-4; the match to TRBD1 covers 11 bases. The CDR3 runs 16 residues. V shed 4 bases and J 0 bases; nucleotides not matched to a gene: 1. Germline V gives CDR1 SGHAT, CDR2 FQNNGV.

This clonotype was recorded a few times. The genes are TRBV30 and TRBJ2-7; D remains ambiguous. The CDR3 covers 11 residues. With 0 bases removed from V and 10 bases from J, the gap between germline ends came to 10 bases. Germline V gene sequence: CDR1 GTSNPN, CDR2 SVGIG (reference sequence). As DNA, the CDR3 is TGTGCCTGGAGTGTACAAGATCCTCAGTACTTC. This gives the protein CAWSVQDPQYF.

This clonotype occurred many times. The chain employs TRBV28 and TRBJ2-1, with D perhaps matching TRBD1 or TRBD2 (5 bases each). This CDR3 spans 17 amino acids. V lost 4 bases to trimming and J lost 0 bases, with 16 bases between them. Germline V gene lookup returns CDR1 MDHEN and CDR2 SYDVKM. CDR3 DNA sequence: TGTGCCAGCAGTTCCTCCGGGACCAGGCGCTCCTACAATGAGCAGTTCTTC. Amino acid sequence: CASSSSGTRRSYNEQFF.

V is TRBV7-9 and J is TRBJ2-5; D perhaps matches TRBD2 (6 bases). The V end lost 4 bases, the J end lost 5 bases, and 23 bases lay between the germline ends. The CDR3 has 17 amino acids. Germline V gene lookup returns CDR1 SEHNR and CDR2 FQNEAQ (reference sequence). The CDR3 is CASSSPLGGGRGETQYF. The CDR3, as DNA: TGTGCCAGCAGCTCTCCCTTGGGAGGAGGACGGGGGGAGACCCAGTACTTC.

In this sample, this clonotype turned up many times. CDR3 amino acids: CASSLPETQYF. The CDR3 coding sequence is TGTGCCAGCAGCTTACCAGAGACCCAGTACTTC. The J gene is TRBJ2-5, the V gene TRBV7-2; D not certain. Germline loops: CDR1 SGHTA, CDR2 FQGNSA. Trimming took off 2 bases at V and 4 bases at J, with 2 bases between the two ends. The CDR3 totals 11 residues.

This clonotype was observed a few times. The rearrangement joins TRBV2 to TRBJ1-5; the match to TRBD1 covers 9 bases. CDR3 length equals 14 residues. The ends lost 5 bases at V and 5 bases at J; junction bases unmatched: 4. The V gene's germline CDR1 is SNHLY and CDR2 FYNNEI. In nucleotides, the CDR3 is TGTGCCAGCAGTCGGGGACAGGGACATCAGCCCCAGCATTTT. It yields the protein CASSRGQGHQPQHF.

This clonotype was counted many times. V gene TRBV6-2 or TRBV6-3 combines with J gene TRBJ2-1, with a tentative D call TRBD2 (6 bases). Trimming pared 6 bases from V and 8 bases from J, leaving 20 bases between. This CDR3 comprises 15 residues. Germline values: CDR1 MNHEY, CDR2 SVGEGT. CDR3 protein: CASSLNPDWGDEQFF. The CDR3 coding sequence is TGTGCCAGCAGCTTGAATCCCGACTGGGGGGATGAGCAGTTCTTC.

To note about this clonotype: The junction departs from the called germline gene at one end, perhaps through a read error. CDR3 DNA sequence: TGCCCCAGCACGCAGGGGACTAACTATGGCTACACCTTC. As protein: CPSTQGTNYGYTF. The chain is built from TRBV5-1 and TRBJ1-2; the D gene is possibly TRBD1 (6 bases). CDR1 and CDR2 (germline): SGHRS, YFSETQ. The CDR3 sequence is 13 residues long.

This chain joins TRBV12-3 or TRBV12-4 and TRBJ1-5; no reliable D call. Deletions cut 8 bases from V and 5 bases from J, with 13 bases between. The CDR3 has 13 residues. In DNA form, the CDR3 reads TGTGCCAGCCGCCGGAGGGCGGATCAGCCCCAGCATTTT. Residues: CASRRRADQPQHF.

The table lists this clonotype with a few counts. The CDR3 DNA reads TGTGCCAGCAGCGCCCGGACAGGGCTCGGGGAGCTGTTTTTT. As protein: CASSARTGLGELFF. This sequence joins TRBV7-6 and TRBJ2-2; 8 bases agree with TRBD1. The germline CDR1 and CDR2 sequences are SGHVS and FNYEAQ. The CDR3 covers 14 residues. V gave up 5 bases and J gave up 7 bases; unmatched junction bases: 6.

The chain is built from TRBV5-1 and TRBJ2-7, with TRBD2 identical over 8 bases. The CDR3 runs to 15 residues. Unmatched junction bases numbered 9, after V lost 0 bases and J lost 7 bases. CDR1 and CDR2 (germline): SGHRS, YFSETQ. CDR3 sequence reads: CASSLGGGGPLEQYF. CDR3 coding DNA: TGCGCCAGCAGCTTGGGAGGCGGGGGGCCCCTGGAGCAGTACTTC. Drawing the rest from reference TRBV5-1 and TRBJ2-7, the complete variable domain is KAGVTQTPRYLIKTRGQQVTLSCSPISGHRSVSWYQQTPGQGLQFLFEYFSETQRNKGNFPGRFSGRQFSNSRSEMNVSTLELGDSALYLCASSLGGGGPLEQYFGPGTRLTVT.

In its sample, this clonotype was seen a few times. The chain couples TRBV5-5 to TRBJ1-1, with D hard to call. This CDR3 is built from 14 residues. Germline V CDR1 and CDR2: SGHKS, YYEKEE (reference sequence). The V gene lost 1 base and the J gene lost 0 bases, with 7 bases spanning the gap. CDR3 nucleotide sequence: TGTGCCAGCAGCTTGTCGGGCATGAACACTGAAGCTTTCTTT. The encoded protein is CASSLSGMNTEAFF. Together with reference TRBV5-5 and TRBJ1-1, the CDR3 gives the full variable domain: DAGVTQSPTHLIKTRGQQVTLRCSPISGHKSVSWYQQVLGQGPQFIFQYYEKEERGRGNFPDRFSARQFPNYSSELNVNALLLGDSALYLCASSLSGMNTEAFFGQGTRLTVV.

V is TRBV5-1 and J is TRBJ2-2; no firm D call. Germline V gene lookup returns CDR1 SGHRS and CDR2 YFSETQ. The V end lost 4 bases, the J end lost 2 bases, and 9 bases lay between the germline ends. The CDR3 consists of 14 residues. The CDR3 here is CASSTRSNTGELFF. CDR3 DNA: TGCGCCAGCAGCACGAGGAGTAACACCGGGGAGCTGTTTTTT.

This sequence joins TRBV7-3 and TRBJ2-2; 8 bases are a match to TRBD2. The V gene end was trimmed by 5 bases and the J gene end by 6 bases; junction bases not matched to a gene: 8. The CDR3 spans 15 residues. Germline V gene data show CDR1 as SGHTA and CDR2 as FQGTGA. The chain's CDR3 is CASSLSGAGSGELFF. The CDR3 DNA follows: TGTGCCAGCAGCCTTAGCGGGGCAGGGTCCGGGGAGCTGTTTTTT.

This clonotype was detected only a few times. This chain joins TRBV28 and TRBJ1-5, with D maybe TRBD1 (6 bases). Germline-derived CDR1 and CDR2 are MDHEN and SYDVKM. The ends were cut back, 6 bases at V and 2 bases at J, with 11 bases in the middle. This CDR3 comprises 14 residues. The DNA for the CDR3 is TGTGCCAGCAGAACCCCAGGGGGCAATCAGCCCCAGCATTTT. It codes for CASRTPGGNQPQHF.